This TCR beta chain comes out of a study of blood T cells in healthy people across ages. The length of the CDR3 is 13 residues. J lost 4 bases, V lost 4 bases, and 2 bases had no gene match. The V gene's germline CDR1 is SGHTA and CDR2 FQGNSA. A J-beta primer mix and a sample-barcoded 5' primer were used in a second PCR of roughly 7 to 12 cycles. TCRdb re-analysed the 5' RACE reads in MiXCR, keeping a single row per CDR3 protein. This table has about 810,000 distinct CDR3 sequences, under 40% appearing once. This clonotype was detected only a few times. The sequencing input was blood. This chain joins TRBV7-2 and TRBJ1-2, with 8 bases matching TRBD1. The TCR sequence derives from a man younger than 35 in good health. The CDR3 spells CASSSDRAYGYTF. In DNA, the CDR3 is TGTGCCAGCAGCTCGGACAGGGCCTATGGCTACACCTTC.